The 21 T cell receptor beta chains listed next were all sequenced from one sample in a study of CD8 T cells in Susac syndrome. RNA, at roughly 0.45 to 1 ug, was reverse transcribed with random hexamers. TCRdb processed the immunoSEQ multiplex PCR reads anew with MiXCR; each CDR3 protein has one entry. This table holds about 120,000 distinct CDR3 sequences, around 95% found once. The sequenced sample consisted of CD4+ T cells from PBMCs. These receptors were collected from a human donor in good health.

This rearrangement joins TRBV4-1 to TRBJ2-3; D is tentatively TRBD1 or TRBD2 (5 bases each). Trimming shortened V by 4 bases and J by 3 bases, and 17 bases separated the two germline ends. This CDR3 region has 16 residues. The germline CDR1 and CDR2 sequences are MGHRA and YSYEKL. CDR3 region: CASSPGTSTDTDTQYF. CDR3 nucleotide sequence: TGCGCCAGCAGCCCGGGGACCTCTACTGATACAGATACGCAGTATTTT.

The gene calls are TRBV28 and TRBJ2-3, with 9 bases lining up with TRBD2. V was pared by 5 bases and J by 8 bases, with 2 bases of the junction left unmatched. The germline gives CDR1 MDHEN, CDR2 SYDVKM. This CDR3 is 12 amino acids long. CDR3 sequence reads: CASSNSGGTQYF. In DNA, the CDR3 is TGTGCCAGCAGTAATAGCGGGGGTACGCAGTATTTT. The variable domain in full, completed from reference TRBV28 and TRBJ2-3, reads DVKVTQSSRYLVKRTGEKVFLECVQDMDHENMFWYRQDPGLGLRLIYFSYDVKMKEKGDIPEGYSVSREKKERFSLILESASTNQTSMYLCASSNSGGTQYFGPGTRLTVL.

The genes are TRBV5-6 and TRBJ1-5; 8 bases are a match to TRBD1. The ends lost 3 bases at V and 11 bases at J; junction bases unmatched: 10. Germline-derived CDR1 and CDR2 are SGHDT and YYEEEE. This CDR3 is 14 amino acids long. This CDR3 reads CASSSGTGTGAQHF. CDR3 DNA sequence: TGTGCCAGCAGCTCTGGGACAGGCACAGGGGCCCAGCATTTT.

The chain is built from TRBV28 and TRBJ2-1; TRBD1 matches 9 bases. The V and J ends lost 4 bases and 7 bases, in that order; junction bases with no gene match: 14. Germline V lookup: CDR1 MDHEN, CDR2 SYDVKM. The CDR3 consists of 17 residues. Written as DNA, the CDR3 is TGTGCCAGCAGTTCTCTCACAGGGGGCCCCTGGGGGAATGAGCAGTTCTTC. Translation gives CASSSLTGGPWGNEQFF.

The V call is TRBV10-3, the J call TRBJ2-5; 9 positions agree with TRBD2. Losses at the gene ends were 6 bases for V and 2 bases for J; bases not matched to a gene: 7. The CDR3 covers 15 residues. Germline V gives CDR1 ENHRY, CDR2 SYGVKD. CDR3 sequence (DNA): TGTGCCATCAGGGGAGATAGCGGGGGTCAAGAGACCCAGTACTTC. It yields the protein CAIRGDSGGQETQYF.

The chain joins TRBV19 to TRBJ1-2, with TRBD1 as a possible D gene (5 bases). The CDR3 covers 12 residues. Trimming pared 6 bases from V and 9 bases from J, leaving 14 bases between. Per germline, CDR1 LNHDA and CDR2 SQIVND (reference sequence). The CDR3 DNA follows: TGTGCCAGTAGGCCCGAGAGGGGAAGCTACACCTTC. Its protein product is CASRPERGSYTF.

The chain recombines TRBV28 with TRBJ2-5, with TRBD1 matching over 7 bases. Trimming cost V 3 bases and J 5 bases; bases outside gene matches: 9. Germline CDR1 MDHEN, CDR2 SYDVKM. The CDR3 covers 15 residues. CDR3 bases: TGTGCCAGCAGTTTTTCGGGGCAGGGGGACGAGACCCAGTACTTC. Protein product: CASSFSGQGDETQYF.

This sequence joins TRBV29-1 and TRBJ2-5, with 10 bases identical to TRBD1. The CDR3 extends over 14 amino acids. Trimming at V came to 6 bases and at J to 7 bases, leaving 11 bases not matched to a gene. The V gene's germline CDR1 is SQVTM and CDR2 ANQGSEA. The CDR3 DNA is TGCAGCGTAACGACAGGGGGCCCCACAGGGACCCAGTACTTC. Translation gives CSVTTGGPTGTQYF. The variable domain in full, with the rest retrieved from reference TRBV29-1 and TRBJ2-5, is SAVISQKPSRDICQRGTSLTIQCQVDSQVTMMFWYRQQPGQSLTLIATANQGSEATYESGFVIDKFPISRPNLTFSTLTVSNMSPEDSSIYLCSVTTGGPTGTQYFGPGTRLLVL.

This chain joins TRBV7-3 and TRBJ2-3; unclear D gene. There are 15 residues in the CDR3. The germline CDR1 and CDR2 sequences are SGHTA and FQGTGA. Trimming removed 0 bases at V and 4 bases at J, with 11 bases between. The CDR3 region is CASSLTASLADTQYF. CDR3 DNA sequence: TGTGCCAGCAGCTTAACGGCCTCTCTCGCAGATACGCAGTATTTT.

This sequence joins TRBV3-1 and TRBJ2-2; the D is unclear. CDR1 and CDR2 from the germline V gene are LGHDT and YNNKEL (reference sequence). The CDR3 loop spans 14 amino acids. V lost 1 base, J lost 7 bases, and 10 bases lay in between. This chain's CDR3 is CASSQGSVGGELFF. In nucleotides, the CDR3 is TGTGCCAGCAGCCAAGGAAGCGTGGGCGGGGAGCTGTTTTTT.

V is TRBV12-3 or TRBV12-4 and J is TRBJ1-3; D may be TRBD1 (6 bases). The CDR3 spans 17 residues. The V gene lost 4 bases and the J gene lost 0 bases, with 16 bases spanning the gap. CDR3 bases: TGTGCCAGCAGTTCCTCACAGGGTGTCTTCTCTGGAAACACCATATATTTT. It codes for CASSSSQGVFSGNTIYF.

The rearrangement joins TRBV6-6 to TRBJ2-7, with 10 positions matching TRBD2. Unmatched junction bases numbered 5, after V lost 6 bases and J lost 0 bases. Per the germline V gene, CDR1 is MNHNY and CDR2 is SVGAGI (reference sequence). CDR3 length: 15 residues. The DNA for the CDR3 is TGTGCCAGCAGGGAGCGGGAGGGGGGCTCCTACGAGCAGTACTTC. This codes for CASREREGGSYEQYF.

V usage is TRBV29-1 and J usage is TRBJ2-1; 7 nucleotides match TRBD2. CDR1 is SQVTM, CDR2 ANQGSEA, per germline. There are 14 residues in the CDR3. This chain's CDR3 is CRGQGGPGGNEQFF. CDR3 nucleotides: TGCAGAGGACAAGGAGGGCCGGGGGGCAATGAGCAGTTCTTC.

The rearrangement joins TRBV6-5 to TRBJ1-6, with 8 bases that match TRBD1. The CDR3 is 14 amino acids. V lost 5 bases, J lost 8 bases, and 5 bases stayed unmatched. The V gene's germline CDR1 is MNHEY and CDR2 SVGAGI. The CDR3 sequence is CASSVQGEHSPLHF. CDR3 nucleotides: TGTGCCAGCAGTGTACAGGGGGAACATTCACCCCTCCACTTT.

The CDR3 nucleotides read TGTGCCAGCAGCGGGTACAGCACAGATACGCAGTATTTT. The encoded protein is CASSGYSTDTQYF. The chain links TRBV2 to TRBJ2-3; no clear D gene. The CDR3 sequence is 13 residues long. Trimming shortened V by 6 bases and J by 0 bases, and 7 bases separated the two germline ends. CDR1 is SNHLY, CDR2 FYNNEI, per germline. Together with reference TRBV2 and TRBJ2-3, the CDR3 gives the full variable domain: EPEVTQTPSHQVTQMGQEVILRCVPISNHLYFYWYRQILGQKVEFLVSFYNNEISEKSEIFDDQFSVERPDGSNFTLKIRSTKLEDSAMYFCASSGYSTDTQYFGPGTRLTVL.

The CDR3 loop is CARSGTGLTDTQYF. CDR3 bases: TGTGCCAGGTCCGGGACAGGGTTGACAGATACGCAGTATTTT. This chain connects TRBV7-9 to TRBJ2-3, with 9 bases matching TRBD1. Trimming took 9 bases from V and 3 from J; bases not matched to a gene: 7. CDR1 is SEHNR and CDR2 is FQNEAQ in the germline V gene (reference sequence). CDR3 size: 14 residues.

The rearrangement links TRBV30 to TRBJ2-3; a possible D gene is TRBD2 (5 bases). Germline V gene data show CDR1 as GTSNPN and CDR2 as SVGIG (reference sequence). Trimming took off 3 bases at V and 3 bases at J, with 10 bases between the two ends. This CDR3 comprises 13 residues. This chain's CDR3 is CAWSPTGTDTQYF. DNA of the CDR3: TGTGCCTGGAGCCCCACGGGGACAGATACGCAGTATTTT.

The chain employs TRBV28 and TRBJ2-3; 7 bases match TRBD1. Germline CDR1 and CDR2: MDHEN and SYDVKM. The CDR3 has 17 residues. Losses at the gene ends were 2 bases for V and 3 bases for J; bases not matched to a gene: 11. CDR3 protein: CASSLHPGQRSTDTQYF. Here the CDR3 DNA reads TGTGCCAGCAGTTTACACCCGGGACAGCGTAGTACAGATACGCAGTATTTT.

This clonotype was counted once. The chain carries TRBV18 and TRBJ2-7; maybe TRBD1 (6 bases). Trimming left V 4 bases short and J 6 bases short, with 22 bases between. CDR1 and CDR2 (germline): KGHSH, LQKENI. This CDR3 contains 16 residues. The CDR3 DNA follows: TGTGCCAGCTCACTACAGGGAGTCCGAAACCAGGGCGAGCAGTACTTC. Protein product: CASSLQGVRNQGEQYF.

The table lists this clonotype with a count of one. The rearrangement uses TRBV20-1 and TRBJ2-5; D uncertain. In germline, CDR1 is DFQATT, CDR2 SNEGSKA (reference sequence). The ends were cut back, 2 bases at V and 2 bases at J, with 9 bases in the middle. This CDR3 spans 13 amino acids. CDR3: CSARSADQETQYF. CDR3 nucleotide sequence: TGCAGTGCTAGATCGGCAGATCAAGAGACCCAGTACTTC.

The sample holds one count of this clonotype. This sequence joins TRBV19 and TRBJ2-1, with D unclear. The CDR3 spans 15 residues. V was clipped by 8 bases and J by 7 bases, with 21 bases between them. The germline V gene has CDR1 LNHDA and CDR2 SQIVND (reference sequence). CDR3 in DNA: TGTGCCAGTGCATGGACGTGGGATGGTTGGAATGAGCAGTTCTTC. Translation gives CASAWTWDGWNEQFF.